This entry lists 26 T cell receptor beta chains sequenced from one sample in a study of shared clonotypes between healthy human individuals. TCRdb's table, derived via immunoSEQ multiplex PCR, lists solely in-frame clones and lacks some. The sample records about 610,000 clones, 95% to 96% being singletons. Naive CD8 cells lacked CD45RO and underwent positive selection for CCR7, leaving out terminally differentiated effector memory CD45RA+ cells. The sample taken for sequencing was naive CD8+ T cells sorted from blood. The receptors originated from a woman aged 25 to 39 in good health.

This chain joins TRBV2 and TRBJ2-3; possibly TRBD2 for D (6 bases). CDR3 length: 15 residues. V lost 6 bases, J lost 0 bases, and 13 bases lay in between. Per the germline V gene, CDR1 is SNHLY and CDR2 is FYNNEI. Here the CDR3 DNA reads TGTGCCAGCAGGAACCGGGAGACAAGCACAGATACGCAGTATTTT. Protein: CASRNRETSTDTQYF. The entire variable domain, with the rest obtained from reference TRBV2 and TRBJ2-3, is as follows: EPEVTQTPSHQVTQMGQEVILRCVPISNHLYFYWYRQILGQKVEFLVSFYNNEISEKSEIFDDQFSVERPDGSNFTLKIRSTKLEDSAMYFCASRNRETSTDTQYFGPGTRLTVL.

The chain links TRBV19 to TRBJ1-1; D is unresolved. V gave up 6 bases and J gave up 3 bases, with 14 bases separating them. The germline V gene encodes CDR1 LNHDA and CDR2 SQIVND (reference sequence). The CDR3 extends over 14 amino acids. The CDR3: CASRVPGWDTEAFF. In DNA, the CDR3 is TGTGCCAGTAGGGTCCCAGGCTGGGACACTGAAGCTTTCTTT.

The chain carries TRBV6-5 and TRBJ1-2; D gene unclear. V was shortened by 6 bases and J by 6 bases, with 8 bases between the two germline ends. The CDR3 is made up of 11 amino acids. Germline V CDR1 and CDR2: MNHEY, SVGAGI. DNA of the CDR3: TGTGCCAGCAGGGAGGCCCATGGCTACACCTTC. Its translation is CASREAHGYTF.

V usage is TRBV7-2 and J usage is TRBJ1-2, with D possibly being TRBD1 (6 bases). In germline, CDR1 is SGHTA, CDR2 FQGNSA. This CDR3 contains 13 residues. The germline V and J ends were trimmed by 1 base and 6 bases, with 9 bases remaining between them. The CDR3 region is CASSLGHRDGYTF. CDR3 nucleotides: TGTGCCAGCAGCTTAGGGCACAGGGATGGCTACACCTTC. The full variable domain, with the rest looked up from reference TRBV7-2 and TRBJ1-2, is GAGVSQSPSNKVTEKGKDVELRCDPISGHTALYWYRQSLGQGLEFLIYFQGNSAPDKSGLPSDRFSAERTGGSVSTLTIQRTQQEDSAVYLCASSLGHRDGYTFGSGTRLTVV.

A word on this clone: Other DNA sequences in the same sample also yield this CDR3. This rearrangement joins TRBV27 to TRBJ2-7, with TRBD1 as a possible D gene (5 bases). The ends were cut back, 3 bases at V and 3 bases at J, with 9 bases in the middle. This CDR3 region has 13 residues. Germline CDR1 MNHEY, CDR2 SMNVEV (reference sequence). The CDR3 DNA is TGTGCCAGCAGTTTGGGGCAGTACTACGAGCAGTACTTC. Its protein is CASSLGQYYEQYF.

The chain joins TRBV13 to TRBJ2-7; the match to TRBD2 covers 8 bases. Trimming cost V 0 bases and J 7 bases; bases outside gene matches: 5. This CDR3 contains 14 residues. In germline, CDR1 is PRHDT, CDR2 FYEKMQ (reference sequence). This CDR3 is CASSLGTSDSEQYF. The CDR3 DNA is TGTGCCAGCAGCTTAGGGACTAGCGATTCTGAGCAGTACTTC.

This clone appeared a single time. V gene TRBV28 combines with J gene TRBJ2-5; a weak D match, TRBD1 (6 bases). CDR3 length: 20 residues. The V and J ends lost 5 bases and 0 bases respectively, with 28 bases between them. Germline lookup yields CDR1 MDHEN and CDR2 SYDVKM. The CDR3: CASSATWTVGLLANQETQYF. DNA of the CDR3: TGTGCCAGCAGTGCCACCTGGACAGTAGGCCTTCTCGCTAACCAAGAGACCCAGTACTTC.

V usage is TRBV5-1 and J usage is TRBJ2-7, with TRBD1 matching 10 bases. The CDR3 is 15 residues long. Trimming removed 4 bases from V and 0 bases from J; junction bases left unmatched: 4. Germline assignment: CDR1 SGHRS and CDR2 YFSETQ. Here the CDR3 reads CASSRGQGVSYEQYF. As DNA, the CDR3 is TGCGCCAGCAGCCGAGGACAGGGGGTCTCCTACGAGCAGTACTTC.

The rearrangement links TRBV5-6 to TRBJ2-1, with 8 bases that match TRBD2. The V segment lost 4 bases and the J segment 8 bases; nucleotides outside the gene matches: 5. In germline, CDR1 is SGHDT, CDR2 YYEEEE. This CDR3 is built from 13 residues. CDR3 loop: CASSPAGGYEQFF. CDR3 nucleotide sequence: TGTGCCAGCAGCCCGGCGGGGGGCTATGAGCAGTTCTTC.

The count of this clone is one. The J gene is TRBJ2-7, the V gene TRBV29-1; 8 bases map to TRBD2. The CDR3 is 14 amino acids. In germline, CDR1 is SQVTM, CDR2 ANQGSEA. The junction had 11 bases not matched to a gene; V was cut back by 7 bases and J by 3 bases. The CDR3 DNA reads TGCAGCGCAACCTCGGGGGCGGGAGGCTACGAGCAGTACTTC. As protein: CSATSGAGGYEQYF.

This clone was recorded only once. The chain recombines TRBV6-6 with TRBJ2-5; D remains ambiguous. The DNA end is more similar to TRBJ2-7, so the J call may be wrong. Germline V CDR1 and CDR2: MNHNY, SVGAGI (reference sequence). This CDR3 is built from 13 residues. The CDR3 coding sequence is TGTGCCAGCAGTTACTCTATGGGGTACGAGCAGTACTTC. Protein sequence: CASSYSMGYEQYF.

This clone has a single count. V usage is TRBV13 and J usage is TRBJ2-5; 11 positions match TRBD2. J lost 4 bases, V lost 4 bases, and 2 bases had no gene match. There are 14 residues in the CDR3. Germline values: CDR1 PRHDT, CDR2 FYEKMQ (reference sequence). For the CDR3, the DNA is TGTGCCAGCAGCTCAGGACTAGCGGGAGAGACCCAGTACTTC. Protein product: CASSSGLAGETQYF.

CDR3 sequence reads: CASSPGTGEHYEQYF. CDR3 DNA: TGTGCCAGCAGCCCGGGGACAGGGGAGCACTACGAGCAGTACTTC. This chain links TRBV13 with TRBJ2-7, with 10 bases aligning to TRBD1. Germline assignment: CDR1 PRHDT and CDR2 FYEKMQ (reference sequence). The CDR3 is made up of 15 amino acids. V dropped 5 bases and J dropped 3; count of bases not matched to a gene: 7.

CDR3 sequence (DNA): TGTGCCAGCAACAGCCGGCCGGGTTACAATGAGCAGTTCTTC. Translating it yields CASNSRPGYNEQFF. The rearrangement joins TRBV7-9 to TRBJ2-1; D gene ambiguous. This CDR3 comprises 14 residues. Trimming cost V 7 bases and J 4 bases, with 14 bases left between them. CDR1 and CDR2 from the germline V gene are SEHNR and FQNEAQ (reference sequence).

The chain links TRBV27 to TRBJ2-7; TRBD1 aligns across 9 bases. V shed 2 bases, J shed 6 bases, and the junction held 2 bases outside the gene matches. The CDR3 length is 13 residues. CDR1 is MNHEY and CDR2 is SMNVEV in the germline V gene (reference sequence). CDR3 in DNA: TGTGCCAGCAGTTTAAACAGGGGGCCCGAGCAGTACTTC. As protein: CASSLNRGPEQYF.

The J gene is TRBJ1-1, the V gene TRBV9; 9 bases are a match to TRBD1. Trimming took 3 bases from V and 11 from J; bases not matched to a gene: 8. CDR1 and CDR2 from the germline V gene are SGDLS and YYNGEE. The length of the CDR3 is 13 residues. CDR3 sequence: CASSEGTGNGAFF. In nucleotides, the CDR3 is TGTGCCAGCAGCGAGGGGACAGGGAACGGGGCTTTCTTT.

This chain uses TRBV7-8 with TRBJ2-1; TRBD1 might be the D (5 bases). The germline V and J ends were trimmed by 5 bases and 1 base, with 15 bases remaining between them. The germline V gene has CDR1 SGHVS and CDR2 FQNEAQ. The CDR3 runs to 16 residues. CDR3 sequence reads: CASSIIRGLSYNEQFF. CDR3 coding DNA: TGTGCCAGCAGCATTATTAGGGGTTTATCCTACAATGAGCAGTTCTTC.

V is TRBV5-5 and J is TRBJ1-5; D unclear. CDR1 SGHKS and CDR2 YYEKEE come from the germline V gene (reference sequence). Trimming removed 7 bases from V and 6 bases from J, with 8 bases in between. The CDR3 loop spans 11 amino acids. In nucleotides, the CDR3 is TGTGCCAGCCACCCCGGTCAGCCCCAGCATTTT. This codes for CASHPGQPQHF.

The CDR3, as DNA: TGTGCCTGGAGCCAGACTAGTGCAACGACCGTAGCCTCCGATACGCAGTATTTT. It translates to CAWSQTSATTVASDTQYF. V and J are TRBV30 and TRBJ2-3; tentative D call: TRBD2 (6 bases). Germline CDR1 reads GTSNPN; CDR2 reads SVGIG (reference sequence). V shed 3 bases and J shed 6 bases, with 28 bases lying between them. The CDR3 totals 18 residues.

This chain uses TRBV7-3 with TRBJ2-2; D is uncertain. The CDR3 length is 15 residues. The germline V gene has CDR1 SGHTA and CDR2 FQGTGA. Trimming took off 0 bases at V and 2 bases at J, with 7 bases between the two ends. The CDR3 DNA follows: TGTGCCAGCAGCTTAACGCACAGCAACACCGGGGAGCTGTTTTTT. The encoded protein is CASSLTHSNTGELFF.

V gene TRBV28 combines with J gene TRBJ1-6; 11 bases agree with TRBD1. CDR3 length: 15 residues. J was trimmed by 7 bases and V by 3 bases; bases with no gene match: 2. CDR1 MDHEN and CDR2 SYDVKM come from the germline V gene. CDR3 sequence: CASSFGQGANSPLHF. CDR3 in DNA: TGTGCCAGCAGTTTTGGACAGGGGGCCAATTCACCCCTCCACTTT.

The chain has TRBV6-5 and TRBJ1-2; no clear D gene. The CDR3 runs to 14 residues. V was cut by 0 bases and J by 0 bases, with 5 bases left in between. Germline CDR1 is MNHEY and CDR2 is SVGAGI. Here the CDR3 reads CASSYSAANYGYTF. The CDR3 DNA sequence: TGTGCCAGCAGTTACTCGGCGGCTAACTATGGCTACACCTTC.

This chain joins TRBV27 and TRBJ2-3, with TRBD2 matching 11 bases. The CDR3 length is 15 residues. CDR1 and CDR2 (germline): MNHEY, SMNVEV (reference sequence). With 3 bases clipped from V and 3 bases from J, the junction kept 2 bases outside the gene matches. CDR3 bases: TGTGCCAGCAGTTTGGGACTAGCGGTAACAGATACGCAGTATTTT. This sequence encodes CASSLGLAVTDTQYF.

The chain is built from TRBV5-1 and TRBJ2-1; TRBD2 agrees at 7 bases. V dropped 6 bases and J dropped 0; count of bases not matched to a gene: 12. Per germline, CDR1 SGHRS and CDR2 YFSETQ. This CDR3 comprises 17 residues. CDR3: CASTPWGGSSSYNEQFF. In DNA, the CDR3 is TGCGCCAGCACTCCTTGGGGGGGATCCAGCTCCTACAATGAGCAGTTCTTC.

This clone came up once. The chain is built from TRBV5-8 and TRBJ1-2, with a tentative D call TRBD1 (5 bases). V lost 6 bases and J lost 4, with 13 bases in between. The CDR3 is 13 residues long. Looked up from germline, CDR1 is SGHTS and CDR2 is YDEGEE. DNA of the CDR3: TGTGCCAGCATCCCGACAGCCTTCTATGGCTACACCTTC. Translation: CASIPTAFYGYTF.

The chain carries TRBV7-2 and TRBJ2-7, with TRBD2 matching 8 bases. The CDR3 spans 15 residues. Germline assignment: CDR1 SGHTA and CDR2 FQGNSA. V lost 5 bases and J lost 0; bases outside the gene matches: 6. CDR3 loop: CASSDTSGLSYEQYF. The DNA for the CDR3 is TGTGCCAGCAGCGATACTAGCGGCCTCTCCTACGAGCAGTACTTC.